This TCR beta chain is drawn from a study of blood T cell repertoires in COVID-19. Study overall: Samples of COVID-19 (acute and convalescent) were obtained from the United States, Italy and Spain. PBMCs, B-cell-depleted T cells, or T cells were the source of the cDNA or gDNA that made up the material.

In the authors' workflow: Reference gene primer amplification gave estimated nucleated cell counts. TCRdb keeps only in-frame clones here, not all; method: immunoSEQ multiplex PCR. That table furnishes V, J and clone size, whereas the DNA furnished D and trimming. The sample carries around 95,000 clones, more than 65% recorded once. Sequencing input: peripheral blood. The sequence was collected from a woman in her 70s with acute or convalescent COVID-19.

The CDR3: CALRGITEAFF. CDR3 sequence (DNA): TGTGCCTTAAGGGGCATCACTGAAGCTTTCTTT. This rearrangement joins TRBV30 to TRBJ1-1; D might be TRBD1 (5 bases). CDR1 and CDR2 from the germline V gene are GTSNPN and SVGIG (reference sequence). Trimming stripped 7 bases from V and 4 bases from J, with 10 bases between. The CDR3 has 11 residues.